This T cell receptor beta chain is drawn from a study of CD8 T cells in ankylosing spondylitis. Overall study findings and caveats: Disease-linked clones were reportedly significantly enriched in matched ankylosing spondylitis synovial fluid. What seemed typical of ankylosing spondylitis blood was a TCR beta motif built from under 10 highly homologous variants.

The CDR3 is 16 amino acids. CDR1 MNHEY and CDR2 SVGAGI come from the germline V gene. V lost 6 bases to trimming and J lost 4 bases; unmatched junction nucleotides: 11. TCRdb passed the 5' RACE reads through MiXCR, listing each CDR3 protein once. The sample shows 200,000 or so distinct CDR3 sequences, around 13% of them seen only once. With respect to this clonotype: Its antigen is not identified.

The sample was blood, either unsorted or a sorted T cell fraction (not recorded which). V gene TRBV6-5 combines with J gene TRBJ2-3; 9 bases line up with TRBD1. This TCR was recovered from a female donor with ankylosing spondylitis or in good health (not recorded which). The CDR3 here is CASRYRGQAGPDTQYF. CDR3 nucleotide sequence: TGTGCCAGCAGATACAGGGGGCAGGCTGGACCAGATACGCAGTATTTT.